A selection of T cell receptor beta chains follows, all from one sample in a study of PD-L1 blockade in urothelial cancer. The method was immunoSEQ multiplex PCR; TCRdb's version includes in-frame clones alone and lacks a portion of them. This sample has about 52,000 clones, with approximately 84% found just once. The sample consisted of PBMCs, taken around atezolizumab (anti-PD-L1) treatment. These TCRs come from a man aged 45-60 years with urothelial cancer. Each CDR3 is given with its conserved first and last residue. The order of the fields is D gene, clone size, J gene, V gene, CDR3 DNA, CDR3 protein. A D gene is named only where the DNA matches it firmly. Not all rows give a size; the values are once, few, many and, for expanded clones, a class.

>TRBD1|.|TRBJ1-1|TRBV6-6
TGTGCCAGCAGCCGGACAGGGGGAGCGGGTGAAGCTTTCTTT
CASSRTGGAGEAFF
>.|medium-sized|TRBJ2-7|TRBV5-5
TGTGCCAGCAGCTTGCGGTCCTCCTACGAGCAGTACTTC
CASSLRSSYEQYF
>.|.|TRBJ1-3|TRBV7-9
TGTGCCAGCAGCCCCTCCGGGGGGCTTGGAAACACCATATATTTT
CASSPSGGLGNTIYF
>TRBD1|.|TRBJ2-2|TRBV28
TGTGCCAGCAGTTCCATGACAGGGAGAGGCACCGGGGAGCTGTTTTTT
CASSSMTGRGTGELFF
>.|.|TRBJ2-5|TRBV5-1
TGCGCCAGCAGCACAAGCGGTCCCTCACAAGAGACCCAGTACTTC
CASSTSGPSQETQYF
>TRBD1|.|TRBJ1-2|TRBV29-1
TGCAGCGTGGGTGTGGGCAGGGGGCTTCAGGGCTACACCTTC
CSVGVGRGLQGYTF
>TRBD1|.|TRBJ1-2|TRBV19
TGTGCCACCTTCAGGACAGGCCTGGGGTATGGCTACACCTTC
CATFRTGLGYGYTF
>.|.|TRBJ2-3|TRBV30
TGTGCCTGGAGTGTACGGGAGCGGGATACGCAGTATTTT
CAWSVRERDTQYF
>TRBD2|.|TRBJ2-7|TRBV2
TGTGCCAGCAGTGAAAGACTAGCGGGGATTTTCGAGCAGTACTTC
CASSERLAGIFEQYF
>TRBD2|.|TRBJ2-7|TRBV5-1
TGCGCCAGCAGTCCCGGACTAGCGGGGGTTCCCTACGAGCAGTACTTC
CASSPGLAGVPYEQYF
>TRBD2|.|TRBJ2-2|TRBV30
TGTCCCGACCTACATTATCCCTCTTCTAATCCCCCGTGTGAGCGGGAGGTCGGGGAGCTGTTTTTT
CPDLHYPSSNPPCEREVGELFF
>TRBD1|.|TRBJ2-7|TRBV7-9
TGTGCCAGCAGCTTGTACAGGGGGACCACCTACGAGCAGTACTTC
CASSLYRGTTYEQYF
>.|.|TRBJ2-3|TRBV7-9
TGTGCCAGCAGCTCCAGAGTGGAGACTAGCACAGATACGCAGTATTTT
CASSSRVETSTDTQYF
>.|.|TRBJ2-1|TRBV6-1
TGTGCCAGCAGTGCGGGGCTAGGGGGACGCTCCTACAATGAGCAGTTCTTC
CASSAGLGGRSYNEQFF
>.|.|TRBJ2-4|TRBV12-5
TGTGCTAGTGCTTTCCCGACACTAGCCAAAAACATTCAGTACTTC
CASAFPTLAKNIQYF
>.|.|TRBJ1-6|TRBV7-6
TGTGCCAGCAGCTTAGGCCAGGGCCTTAATTCACCCCTCCACTTT
CASSLGQGLNSPLHF
>TRBD1|.|TRBJ1-4|TRBV9
TGTGCCAGCAGAGCTACCGGGACAGTAGGGGAAAAACTGTTTTTT
CASRATGTVGEKLFF
>.|.|TRBJ2-1|TRBV6-5
TGTGCCAGCAGTTACTCCACAGGTGGTTACAATGAGCAGTTCTTC
CASSYSTGGYNEQFF
>TRBD1|once|TRBJ2-7|TRBV5-1
TGCGCCAGCACACCGGGACAGGGCTTCTACGAGCAGTACTTC
CASTPGQGFYEQYF
>.|.|TRBJ2-7|TRBV12-2
TGTGCAAGTCGCGGAACAAGGGGCTACGAGCAGTACTTC
CASRGTRGYEQYF
>TRBD2|.|TRBJ2-5|TRBV10-3
TGTGCCATTGCTAGCGGGAGGGATCAAGAGACCCAGTACTTC
CAIASGRDQETQYF
>.|.|TRBJ2-5|TRBV6-4
TGTGCCAGCAGCCAAACGGGACAAATCGGTACCCAGTACTTC
CASSQTGQIGTQYF
>TRBD1|few|TRBJ1-1|TRBV15
TGTGCCACCAGCAGAGACCCGACAGGGAGTGCTTTCTTT
CATSRDPTGSAFF
>.|.|TRBJ1-3|TRBV30
TGTGCCTGGGGCAGGGGTAGATCTGGAAACACCATATATTTT
CAWGRGRSGNTIYF
>TRBD1|.|TRBJ1-2|TRBV11-2
TGTGCCAGCAGCTTAGATCCAGGGGACAGGGGTTATTATGGCTACACCTTC
CASSLDPGDRGYYGYTF
>.|.|TRBJ1-3|TRBV19
TGTGCCAGTACCCCGGGGGGCTGGGGAAACACCATATATTTT
CASTPGGWGNTIYF
>TRBD2|.|TRBJ2-7|TRBV19
TGTGCCAGTAGCCCGGGACTAGCGGCCTACGAGCAGTACTTC
CASSPGLAAYEQYF
>TRBD2|.|TRBJ2-3|TRBV6-1
TGTGCCAGCGAACTAGCGGGATCGGATACGCAGTATTTT
CASELAGSDTQYF
>.|.|TRBJ2-7|TRBV25-1
TGTGCCAGCAGCCCGGCGAGGGAGCAGTACTTC
CASSPAREQYF